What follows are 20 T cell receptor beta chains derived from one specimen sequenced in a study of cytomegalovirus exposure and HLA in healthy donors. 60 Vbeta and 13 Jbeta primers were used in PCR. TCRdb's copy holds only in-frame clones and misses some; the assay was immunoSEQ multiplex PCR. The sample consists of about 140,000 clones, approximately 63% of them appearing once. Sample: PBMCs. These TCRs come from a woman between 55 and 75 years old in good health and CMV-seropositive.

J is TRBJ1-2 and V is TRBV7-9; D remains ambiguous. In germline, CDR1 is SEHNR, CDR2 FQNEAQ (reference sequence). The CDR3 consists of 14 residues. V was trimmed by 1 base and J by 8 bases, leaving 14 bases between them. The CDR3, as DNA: TGTGCCAGCAGCTTAGATGTGACATTGGAAGGCTACACCTTC. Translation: CASSLDVTLEGYTF.

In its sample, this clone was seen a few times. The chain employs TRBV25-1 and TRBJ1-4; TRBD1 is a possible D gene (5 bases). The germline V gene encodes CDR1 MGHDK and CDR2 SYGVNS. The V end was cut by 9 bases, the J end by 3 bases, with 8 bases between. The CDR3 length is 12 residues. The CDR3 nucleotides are TGTGCCAGTAGACAGTCTAATGAAAAACTGTTTTTT. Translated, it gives CASRQSNEKLFF.

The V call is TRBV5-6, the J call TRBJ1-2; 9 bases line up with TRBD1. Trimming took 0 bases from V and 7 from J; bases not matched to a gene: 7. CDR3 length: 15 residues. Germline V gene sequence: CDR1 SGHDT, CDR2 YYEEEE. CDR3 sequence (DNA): TGTGCCAGCAGCTTGGGTTCAACAGGGGGCCTTGGCTACACCTTC. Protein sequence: CASSLGSTGGLGYTF.

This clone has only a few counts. The CDR3 protein is CASSEVGGPYEQYF. The CDR3 nucleotides are TGTGCCAGCAGTGAGGTTGGGGGCCCCTACGAGCAGTACTTC. V is TRBV25-1 and J is TRBJ2-7; D perhaps matches TRBD1 (6 bases). The CDR3 runs 14 residues. The V and J ends lost 3 bases and 2 bases respectively, with 11 bases between them. The germline V gene has CDR1 MGHDK and CDR2 SYGVNS.

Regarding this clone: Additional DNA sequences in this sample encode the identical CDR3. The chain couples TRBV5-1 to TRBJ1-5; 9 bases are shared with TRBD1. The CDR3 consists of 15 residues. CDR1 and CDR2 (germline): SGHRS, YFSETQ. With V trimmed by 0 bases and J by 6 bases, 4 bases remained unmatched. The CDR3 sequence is CASSLEGQGGQPQHF. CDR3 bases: TGCGCCAGCAGCTTGGAGGGACAGGGAGGTCAGCCCCAGCATTTT. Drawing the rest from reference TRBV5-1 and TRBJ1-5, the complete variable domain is KAGVTQTPRYLIKTRGQQVTLSCSPISGHRSVSWYQQTPGQGLQFLFEYFSETQRNKGNFPGRFSGRQFSNSRSEMNVSTLELGDSALYLCASSLEGQGGQPQHFGDGTRLSIL.

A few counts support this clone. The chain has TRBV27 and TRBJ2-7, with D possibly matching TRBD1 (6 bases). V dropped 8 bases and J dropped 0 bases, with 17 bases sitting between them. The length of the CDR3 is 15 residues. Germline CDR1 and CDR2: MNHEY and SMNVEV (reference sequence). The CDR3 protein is CASWTWDTRSYEQYF. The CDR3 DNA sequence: TGTGCCAGCTGGACCTGGGACACCCGCTCCTACGAGCAGTACTTC.

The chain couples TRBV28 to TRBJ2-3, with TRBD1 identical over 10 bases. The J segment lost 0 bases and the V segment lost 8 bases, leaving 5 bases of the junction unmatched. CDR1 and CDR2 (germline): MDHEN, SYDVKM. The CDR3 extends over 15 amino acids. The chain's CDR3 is CASPRDRGSTDTQYF. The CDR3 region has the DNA TGTGCCAGCCCTAGGGACAGGGGAAGCACAGATACGCAGTATTTT.

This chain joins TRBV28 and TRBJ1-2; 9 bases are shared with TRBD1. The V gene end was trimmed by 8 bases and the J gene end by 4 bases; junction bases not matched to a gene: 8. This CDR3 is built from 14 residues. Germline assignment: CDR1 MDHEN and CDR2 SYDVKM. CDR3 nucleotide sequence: TGTGCCAGCGCTACAGGGGGCAGAAGCTATGGCTACACCTTC. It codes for CASATGGRSYGYTF.

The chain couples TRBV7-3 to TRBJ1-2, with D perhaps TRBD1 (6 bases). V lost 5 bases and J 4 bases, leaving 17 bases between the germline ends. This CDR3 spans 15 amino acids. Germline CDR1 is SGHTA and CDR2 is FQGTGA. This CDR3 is CASSPRGGGAYGYTF. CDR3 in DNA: TGTGCCAGCAGCCCACGGGGCGGGGGCGCCTATGGCTACACCTTC. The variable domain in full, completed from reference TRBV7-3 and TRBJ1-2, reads GAGVSQTPSNKVTEKGKYVELRCDPISGHTALYWYRQSLGQGPEFLIYFQGTGAADDSGLPNDRFFAVRPEGSVSTLKIQRTERGDSAVYLCASSPRGGGAYGYTFGSGTRLTVV.

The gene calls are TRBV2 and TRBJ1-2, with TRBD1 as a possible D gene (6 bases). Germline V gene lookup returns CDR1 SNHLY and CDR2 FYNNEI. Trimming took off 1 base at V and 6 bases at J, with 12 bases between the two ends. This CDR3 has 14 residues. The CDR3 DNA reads TGTGCCAGCAGTGAAGTAGGGGGGGTGGATGGCTACACCTTC. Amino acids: CASSEVGGVDGYTF.

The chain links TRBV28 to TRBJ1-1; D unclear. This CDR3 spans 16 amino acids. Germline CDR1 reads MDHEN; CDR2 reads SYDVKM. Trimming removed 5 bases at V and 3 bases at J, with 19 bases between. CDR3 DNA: TGTGCCAGCAGTCTACCTCCAGGAATAGTGGACACTGAAGCTTTCTTT. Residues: CASSLPPGIVDTEAFF.

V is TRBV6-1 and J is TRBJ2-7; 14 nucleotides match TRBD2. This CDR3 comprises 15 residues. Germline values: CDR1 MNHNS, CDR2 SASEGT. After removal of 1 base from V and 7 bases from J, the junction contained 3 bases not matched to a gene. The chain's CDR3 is CASSEETSGRGEQYF. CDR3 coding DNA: TGTGCCAGCAGTGAAGAGACTAGCGGGAGGGGTGAGCAGTACTTC.

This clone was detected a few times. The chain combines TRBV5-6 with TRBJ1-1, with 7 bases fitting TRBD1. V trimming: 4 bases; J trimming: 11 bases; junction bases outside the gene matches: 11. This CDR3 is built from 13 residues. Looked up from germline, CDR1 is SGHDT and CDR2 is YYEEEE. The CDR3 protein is CASSHKDRAEAFF. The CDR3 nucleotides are TGTGCCAGCAGCCATAAAGACAGGGCGGAGGCTTTCTTT.

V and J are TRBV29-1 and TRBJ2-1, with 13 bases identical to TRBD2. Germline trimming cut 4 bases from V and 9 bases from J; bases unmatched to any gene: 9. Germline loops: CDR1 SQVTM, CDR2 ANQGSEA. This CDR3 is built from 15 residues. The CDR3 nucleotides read TGCAGCGTTGGGTCACTAGCGGGAGGGCCTGGTGAGCAGTTCTTC. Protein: CSVGSLAGGPGEQFF.

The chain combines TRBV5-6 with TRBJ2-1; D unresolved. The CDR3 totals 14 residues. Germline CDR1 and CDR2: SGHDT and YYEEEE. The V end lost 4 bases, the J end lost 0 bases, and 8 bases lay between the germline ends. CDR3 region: CASSPIPSYNEQFF. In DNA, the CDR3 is TGTGCCAGCAGCCCTATCCCCTCCTACAATGAGCAGTTCTTC.

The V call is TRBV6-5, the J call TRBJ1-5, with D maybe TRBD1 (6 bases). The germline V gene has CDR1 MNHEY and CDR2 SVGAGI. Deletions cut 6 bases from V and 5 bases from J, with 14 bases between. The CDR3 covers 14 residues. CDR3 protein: CASRQGVGHQPQHF. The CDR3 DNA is TGTGCCAGCAGACAGGGAGTTGGTCATCAGCCCCAGCATTTT.

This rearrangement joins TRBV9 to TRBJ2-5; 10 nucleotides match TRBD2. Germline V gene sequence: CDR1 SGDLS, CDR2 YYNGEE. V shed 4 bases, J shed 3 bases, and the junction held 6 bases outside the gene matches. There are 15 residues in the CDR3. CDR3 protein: CASSLLGLAEETQYF. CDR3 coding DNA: TGTGCCAGCAGCTTACTAGGACTAGCGGAAGAGACCCAGTACTTC.

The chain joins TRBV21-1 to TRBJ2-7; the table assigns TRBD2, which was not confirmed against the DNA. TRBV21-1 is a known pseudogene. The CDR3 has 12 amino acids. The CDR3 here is CASGGDTYEQYF. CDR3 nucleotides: TGTGCCAGCGGGGGGGATACCTACGAGCAGTACTTC.

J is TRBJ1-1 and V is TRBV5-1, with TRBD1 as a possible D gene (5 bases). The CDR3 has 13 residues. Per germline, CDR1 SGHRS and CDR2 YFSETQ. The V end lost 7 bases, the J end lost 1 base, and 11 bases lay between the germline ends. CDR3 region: CASRGHPNTEAFF. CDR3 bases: TGCGCCAGCCGCGGACATCCGAACACTGAAGCTTTCTTT.

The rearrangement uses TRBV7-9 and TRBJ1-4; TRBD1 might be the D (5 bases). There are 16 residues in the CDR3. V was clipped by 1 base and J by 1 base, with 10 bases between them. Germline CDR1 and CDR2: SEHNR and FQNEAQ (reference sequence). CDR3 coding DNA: TGTGCCAGCAGCTTAGGACAGTCAATAACTAATGAAAAACTGTTTTTT. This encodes CASSLGQSITNEKLFF.